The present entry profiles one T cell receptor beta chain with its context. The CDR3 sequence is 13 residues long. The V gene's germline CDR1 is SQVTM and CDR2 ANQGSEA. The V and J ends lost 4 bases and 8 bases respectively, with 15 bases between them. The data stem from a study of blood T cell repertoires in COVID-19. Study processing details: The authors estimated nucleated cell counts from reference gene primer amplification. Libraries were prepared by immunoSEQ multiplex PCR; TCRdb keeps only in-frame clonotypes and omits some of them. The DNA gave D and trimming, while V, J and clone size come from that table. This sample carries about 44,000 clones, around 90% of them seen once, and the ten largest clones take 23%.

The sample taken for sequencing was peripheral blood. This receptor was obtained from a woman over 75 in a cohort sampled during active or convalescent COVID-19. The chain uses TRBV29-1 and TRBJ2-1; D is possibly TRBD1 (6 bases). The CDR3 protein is CSVGGYRQDEQFF. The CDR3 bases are TGCAGCGTTGGGGGCTACCGACAGGATGAGCAGTTCTTC.